This TCR beta chain comes out of a study of T cells after yellow fever vaccination. Study conclusions and caveats: The study re-detected most primary-vaccination clones after the booster (96% CD4, roughly 90% CD8). In FACS-sorted repertoires, abundant clonotypes from the bulk population could appear as contaminants.

Conversion of TCR transcripts into cDNA relied on 5'RACE template switching, which added a universal primer site and UMIs. TCRdb ran MiXCR on the 5' RACE reads and lists one entry per CDR3 protein. Counted here are just under 600,000 distinct CDR3 sequences, roughly 13% occurring once; the ten biggest clones make up over 13%. V was cut by 8 bases and J by 1 base, with 13 bases left in between. The germline V gene encodes CDR1 MNHNS and CDR2 SASEGT. This CDR3 region has 14 residues. This clonotype was recorded a few times. The target antigen is unknown. This chain connects TRBV6-1 to TRBJ2-3; D ambiguous. The source was PBMCs, collected on the day of the yellow fever booster vaccination. The clonotype originates from a man in his thirties or forties who received the YFV17D yellow fever vaccine. This CDR3 reads CASHKARGTDTQYF. The CDR3 DNA sequence: TGTGCCAGCCACAAAGCGCGAGGCACAGATACGCAGTATTTT.